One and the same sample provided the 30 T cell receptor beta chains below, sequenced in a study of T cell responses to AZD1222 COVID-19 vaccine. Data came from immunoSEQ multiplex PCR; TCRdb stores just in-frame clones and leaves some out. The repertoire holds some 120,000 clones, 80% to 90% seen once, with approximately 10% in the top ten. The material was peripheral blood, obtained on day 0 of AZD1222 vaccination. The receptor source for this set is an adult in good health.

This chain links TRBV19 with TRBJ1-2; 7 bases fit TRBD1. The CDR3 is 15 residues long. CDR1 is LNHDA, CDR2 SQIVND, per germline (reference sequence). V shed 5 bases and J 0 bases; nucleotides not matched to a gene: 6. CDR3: CASSSGTAANYGYTF. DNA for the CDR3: TGTGCCAGTAGTTCAGGGACAGCAGCTAACTATGGCTACACCTTC.

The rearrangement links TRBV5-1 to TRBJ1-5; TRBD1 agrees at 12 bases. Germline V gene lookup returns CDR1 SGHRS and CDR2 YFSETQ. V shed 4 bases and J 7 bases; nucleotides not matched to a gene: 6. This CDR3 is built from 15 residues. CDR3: CASSRSGTGGQPQHF. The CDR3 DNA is TGCGCCAGCAGCAGGTCCGGGACAGGGGGCCAGCCCCAGCATTTT.

The CDR3 here is CAISRTSGVEETQYF. CDR3 sequence (DNA): TGTGCCATCAGCCGGACTAGCGGGGTAGAAGAGACCCAGTACTTC. This sequence joins TRBV10-3 and TRBJ2-5; 12 nucleotides line up with TRBD2. Germline V lookup: CDR1 ENHRY, CDR2 SYGVKD. The length of the CDR3 is 15 residues. With V trimmed by 6 bases and J by 3 bases, 5 bases remained unmatched.

The CDR3, as DNA: TGTGCCAGCAGACAGACCCTCAATCAGCCCCAGCATTTT. Amino acid sequence: CASRQTLNQPQHF. The V and J genes are TRBV12-3 or TRBV12-4 and TRBJ1-5, with D unclear. The CDR3 runs 13 residues. Trimming left V 6 bases short and J 3 bases short, with 9 bases between.

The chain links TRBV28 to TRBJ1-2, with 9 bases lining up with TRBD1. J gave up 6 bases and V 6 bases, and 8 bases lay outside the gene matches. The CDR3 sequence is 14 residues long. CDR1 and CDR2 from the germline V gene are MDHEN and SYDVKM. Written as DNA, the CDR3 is TGTGCCAGCAGAAGCCGGGACAGGGAGAATGGCTACACCTTC. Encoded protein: CASRSRDRENGYTF.

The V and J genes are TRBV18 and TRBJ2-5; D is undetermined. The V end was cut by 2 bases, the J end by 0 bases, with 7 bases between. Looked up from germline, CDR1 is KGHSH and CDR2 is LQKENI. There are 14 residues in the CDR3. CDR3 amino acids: CASSPGPNQETQYF. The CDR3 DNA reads TGTGCCAGCTCACCAGGCCCGAACCAAGAGACCCAGTACTTC.

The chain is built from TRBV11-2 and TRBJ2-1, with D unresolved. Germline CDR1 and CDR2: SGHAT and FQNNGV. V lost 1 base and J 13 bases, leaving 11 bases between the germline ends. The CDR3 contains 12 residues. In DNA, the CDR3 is TGTGCCAGCAGCTTAGCCTCCCAGACCCAGTTCTTC. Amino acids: CASSLASQTQFF.

In DNA form, the CDR3 reads TGTGCCATCAGGCAAGCAGTTGAGAACACTGAAGCTTTCTTT. This gives the protein CAIRQAVENTEAFF. J is TRBJ1-1 and V is TRBV10-3; D is unresolved. CDR3 length: 14 amino acids. The germline V and J ends were trimmed by 6 bases and 1 base, with 12 bases remaining between them. Germline CDR1 ENHRY, CDR2 SYGVKD.

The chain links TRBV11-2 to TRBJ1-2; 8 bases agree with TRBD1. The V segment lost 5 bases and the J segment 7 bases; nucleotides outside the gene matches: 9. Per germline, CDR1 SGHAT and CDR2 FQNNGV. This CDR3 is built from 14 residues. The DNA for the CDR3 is TGTGCCAGCAGCACCTGGACAGGGCAGGGTGGCTACACCTTC. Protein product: CASSTWTGQGGYTF.

CDR3 protein: CASSLVLAGGPDTQYF. The DNA of the CDR3 is TGTGCCAGCAGCTTGGTTCTAGCGGGGGGGCCAGATACGCAGTATTTT. J is TRBJ2-3 and V is TRBV5-6; 12 bases align to TRBD2. The CDR3 loop spans 16 amino acids. Trimming removed 0 bases from V and 4 bases from J; junction bases left unmatched: 3. Germline CDR1 SGHDT, CDR2 YYEEEE.

Here the CDR3 reads CAISESRNGLNTEAFF. CDR3 nucleotide sequence: TGTGCCATCAGTGAGTCGAGGAACGGACTGAACACTGAAGCTTTCTTT. V usage is TRBV10-3 and J usage is TRBJ1-1; D gene unclear. The CDR3 is 16 amino acids. V lost 0 bases and J lost 0, with 11 bases in between. In germline, CDR1 is ENHRY, CDR2 SYGVKD.

The CDR3 spells CASSPPGTGGGYEQYF. Here the CDR3 DNA reads TGTGCCAGCAGTCCTCCCGGGACAGGGGGCGGATACGAGCAGTACTTC. The rearrangement uses TRBV2 and TRBJ2-7; 12 bases align to TRBD1. The CDR3 totals 16 residues. With V trimmed by 5 bases and J by 4 bases, 9 bases remained unmatched. Germline V gives CDR1 SNHLY, CDR2 FYNNEI. Together with reference TRBV2 and TRBJ2-7, the CDR3 gives the full variable domain: EPEVTQTPSHQVTQMGQEVILRCVPISNHLYFYWYRQILGQKVEFLVSFYNNEISEKSEIFDDQFSVERPDGSNFTLKIRSTKLEDSAMYFCASSPPGTGGGYEQYFGPGTRLTVT.

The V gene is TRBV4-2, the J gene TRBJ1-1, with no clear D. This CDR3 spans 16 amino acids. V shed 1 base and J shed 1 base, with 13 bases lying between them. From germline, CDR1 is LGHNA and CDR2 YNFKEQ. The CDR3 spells CASSQATSTANTEAFF. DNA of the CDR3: TGTGCCAGCAGCCAAGCCACCAGTACAGCGAACACTGAAGCTTTCTTT.

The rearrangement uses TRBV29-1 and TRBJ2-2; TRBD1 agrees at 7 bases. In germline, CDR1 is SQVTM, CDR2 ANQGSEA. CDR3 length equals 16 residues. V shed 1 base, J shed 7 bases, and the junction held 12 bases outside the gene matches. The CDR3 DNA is TGCAGCGTTGAAGGGCTACAGGGGATTTCGGGCGGGGAGCTGTTTTTT. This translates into CSVEGLQGISGGELFF.

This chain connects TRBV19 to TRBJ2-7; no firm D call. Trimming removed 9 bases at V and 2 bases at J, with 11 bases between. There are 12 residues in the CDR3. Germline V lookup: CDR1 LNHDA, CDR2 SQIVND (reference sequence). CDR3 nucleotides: TGTGCCAGCGGCGGCAACACCTACGAGCAGTACTTC. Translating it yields CASGGNTYEQYF.

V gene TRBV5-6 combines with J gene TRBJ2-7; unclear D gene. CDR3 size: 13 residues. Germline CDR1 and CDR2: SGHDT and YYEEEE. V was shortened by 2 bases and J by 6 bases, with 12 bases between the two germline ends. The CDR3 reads CASSFRNVLEQYF. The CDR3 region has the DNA TGTGCCAGCAGCTTCAGGAACGTTCTCGAGCAGTACTTC.

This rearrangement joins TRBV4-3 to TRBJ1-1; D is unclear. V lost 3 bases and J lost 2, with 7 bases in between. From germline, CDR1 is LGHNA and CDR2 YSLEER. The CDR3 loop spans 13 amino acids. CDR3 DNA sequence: TGCGCCAGCAGCCAGGGATTTAACACTGAAGCTTTCTTT. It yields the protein CASSQGFNTEAFF.

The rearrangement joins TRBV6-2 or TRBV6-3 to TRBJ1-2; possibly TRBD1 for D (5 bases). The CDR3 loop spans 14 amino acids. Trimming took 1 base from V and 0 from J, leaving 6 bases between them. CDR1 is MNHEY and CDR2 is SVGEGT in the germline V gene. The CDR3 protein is CASSYLTANYGYTF. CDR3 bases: TGTGCCAGCAGTTACTTGACAGCTAACTATGGCTACACCTTC.

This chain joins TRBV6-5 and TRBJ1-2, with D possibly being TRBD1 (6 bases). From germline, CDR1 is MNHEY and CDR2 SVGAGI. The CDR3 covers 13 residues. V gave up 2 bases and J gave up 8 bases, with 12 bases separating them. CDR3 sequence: CASSYVAGEGYTF. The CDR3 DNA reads TGTGCCAGCAGTTACGTCGCAGGGGAAGGCTACACCTTC.

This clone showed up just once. This CDR3 reads CASSILDSTGELFF. CDR3 bases: TGTGCCAGTAGTATCCTCGACAGCACCGGGGAGCTGTTTTTT. V usage is TRBV19 and J usage is TRBJ2-2; possible D gene TRBD1, 5 bases. Germline V gene data show CDR1 as LNHDA and CDR2 as SQIVND (reference sequence). Trimming shortened V by 3 bases and J by 4 bases, and 9 bases separated the two germline ends. The CDR3 is 14 residues long.

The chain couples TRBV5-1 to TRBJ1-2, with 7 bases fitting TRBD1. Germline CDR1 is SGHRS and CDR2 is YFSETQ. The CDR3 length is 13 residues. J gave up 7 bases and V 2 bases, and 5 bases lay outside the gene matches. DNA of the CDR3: TGCGCCAGCAGCTTAGAGACAGGGCTTGGCTACACCTTC. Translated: CASSLETGLGYTF.

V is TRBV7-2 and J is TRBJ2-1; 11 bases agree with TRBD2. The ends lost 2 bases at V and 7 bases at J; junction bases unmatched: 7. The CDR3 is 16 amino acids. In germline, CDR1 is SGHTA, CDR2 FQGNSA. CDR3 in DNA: TGTGCCAGCAGCTTAACTAGCGGGGGTGCGGTAAATGAGCAGTTCTTC. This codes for CASSLTSGGAVNEQFF. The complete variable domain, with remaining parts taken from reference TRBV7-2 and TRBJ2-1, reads GAGVSQSPSNKVTEKGKDVELRCDPISGHTALYWYRQSLGQGLEFLIYFQGNSAPDKSGLPSDRFSAERTGGSVSTLTIQRTQQEDSAVYLCASSLTSGGAVNEQFFGPGTRLTVL.

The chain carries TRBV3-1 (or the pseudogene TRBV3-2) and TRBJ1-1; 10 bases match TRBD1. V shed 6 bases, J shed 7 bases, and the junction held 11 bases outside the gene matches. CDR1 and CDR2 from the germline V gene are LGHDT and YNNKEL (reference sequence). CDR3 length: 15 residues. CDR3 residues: CASRYRDRGGGEAFF. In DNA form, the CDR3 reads TGTGCCAGCAGGTATAGGGACAGGGGAGGGGGTGAAGCTTTCTTT.

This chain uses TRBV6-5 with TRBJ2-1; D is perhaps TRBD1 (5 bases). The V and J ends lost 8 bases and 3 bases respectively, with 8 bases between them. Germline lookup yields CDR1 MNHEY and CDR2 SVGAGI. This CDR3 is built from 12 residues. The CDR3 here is CASGADYNEQFF. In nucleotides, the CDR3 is TGTGCCAGCGGGGCAGACTACAATGAGCAGTTCTTC.

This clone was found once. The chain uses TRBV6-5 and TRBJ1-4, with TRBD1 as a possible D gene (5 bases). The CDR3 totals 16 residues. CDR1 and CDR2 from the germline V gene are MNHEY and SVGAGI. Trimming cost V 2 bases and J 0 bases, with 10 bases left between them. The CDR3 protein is CASSYLGGSTNEKLFF. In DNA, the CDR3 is TGTGCCAGCAGTTACCTGGGGGGTTCAACTAATGAAAAACTGTTTTTT.

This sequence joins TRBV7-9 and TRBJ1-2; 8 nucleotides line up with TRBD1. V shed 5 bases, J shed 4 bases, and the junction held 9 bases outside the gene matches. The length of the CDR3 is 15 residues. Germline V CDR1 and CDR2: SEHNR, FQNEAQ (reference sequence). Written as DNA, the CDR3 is TGTGCCAGCAGCCCAGGGGGCTATCTCGGCTATGGCTACACCTTC. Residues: CASSPGGYLGYGYTF.

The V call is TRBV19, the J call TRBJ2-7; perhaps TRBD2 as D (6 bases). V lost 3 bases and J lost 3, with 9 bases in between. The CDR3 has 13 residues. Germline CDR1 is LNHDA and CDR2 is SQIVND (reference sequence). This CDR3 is CASSISGYYEQYF. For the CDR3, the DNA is TGTGCCAGTAGTATTAGCGGATACTACGAGCAGTACTTC.

CDR3 DNA sequence: TGCGCCAGCAGCTTCGCCCCCCTAACCGCAGGTGGCTCCTACAATGAGCAGTTCTTC. It is translated as CASSFAPLTAGGSYNEQFF. The chain employs TRBV5-1 and TRBJ2-1, with D unclear. The germline gives CDR1 SGHRS, CDR2 YFSETQ. The CDR3 runs 19 residues. Trimming cost V 2 bases and J 0 bases, with 21 bases left between them.

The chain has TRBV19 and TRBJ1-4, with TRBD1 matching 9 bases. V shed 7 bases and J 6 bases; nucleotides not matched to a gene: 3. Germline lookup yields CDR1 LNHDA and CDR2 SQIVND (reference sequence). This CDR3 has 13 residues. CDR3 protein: CASTRQGDEKLFF. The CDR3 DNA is TGTGCCAGTACACGACAGGGGGATGAAAAACTGTTTTTT.

This chain's CDR3 is CASSPLGQGNTEAFF. For the CDR3, the DNA is TGTGCCAGCTCACCCCTCGGACAGGGGAACACTGAAGCTTTCTTT. This rearrangement joins TRBV18 to TRBJ1-1; 8 bases are a match to TRBD1. Germline V gene lookup returns CDR1 KGHSH and CDR2 LQKENI. The CDR3 runs 15 residues. The V gene end was trimmed by 3 bases and the J gene end by 1 base; junction bases not matched to a gene: 4.